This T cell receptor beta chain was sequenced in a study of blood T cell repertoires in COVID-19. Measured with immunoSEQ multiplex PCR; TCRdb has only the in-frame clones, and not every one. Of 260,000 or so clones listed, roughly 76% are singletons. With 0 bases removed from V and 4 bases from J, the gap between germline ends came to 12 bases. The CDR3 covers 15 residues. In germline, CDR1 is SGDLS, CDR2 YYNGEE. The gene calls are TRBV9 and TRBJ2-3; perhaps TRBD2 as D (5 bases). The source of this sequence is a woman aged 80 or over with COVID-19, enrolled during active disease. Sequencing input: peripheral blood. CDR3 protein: CASSVGRSISDTQYF. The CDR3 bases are TGTGCCAGCAGCGTAGGGAGGAGCATCTCAGATACGCAGTATTTT.